Each of the 6 T cell receptor beta chains below was sequenced from the same sample in a study of siplizumab effects on memory and regulatory T cells (dated by TCRdb to about 2019). The library was generated by the immunoSEQ multiplex PCR assay. TCRdb provides this immuneACCESS table in a form limited to in-frame rearrangements. Some clones are lacking; in checked studies, under half of them reflect an unresolved V gene, and why the rest are absent is not known. The sample table records around 72,000 clones; about 90% of these occur just once. Approximately 29% of the sample comes from the top ten. The sequenced material came from CD8+ T cells sorted from blood. These receptor sequences come from a human donor in good health.

This clone was recorded only once. The V and J genes are TRBV5-6 and TRBJ2-7, with a tentative D call TRBD1 (6 bases). The CDR3 contains 13 residues. V gave up 4 bases and J gave up 3 bases, with 11 bases separating them. Germline V gives CDR1 SGHDT, CDR2 YYEEEE. The CDR3 sequence: CASSEGHFYEQYF. CDR3 nucleotide sequence: TGTGCCAGCAGCGAGGGACATTTCTACGAGCAGTACTTC.

The J gene is TRBJ2-3, the V gene TRBV2, with 8 bases fitting TRBD2. After removal of 7 bases from V and 6 bases from J, the junction contained 3 bases not matched to a gene. The length of the CDR3 is 12 residues. The germline CDR1 and CDR2 sequences are SNHLY and FYNNEI. The CDR3 DNA sequence: TGTGCCAGCACCCCGGGGGGGGATACGCAGTATTTT. It codes for CASTPGGDTQYF.

The gene calls are TRBV2 and TRBJ1-4; 7 bases map to TRBD1. V was pared by 1 base and J by 7 bases, with 6 bases of the junction left unmatched. CDR3 size: 15 residues. Germline loops: CDR1 SNHLY, CDR2 FYNNEI. This CDR3 is CASSEGGQRSEKLFF. The CDR3 nucleotides read TGTGCCAGCAGTGAAGGGGGACAGAGAAGTGAAAAACTGTTTTTT.

In this sample, this clone turned up a few times. The chain links TRBV5-8 to TRBJ1-5; 9 bases map to TRBD1. Germline-derived CDR1 and CDR2 are SGHTS and YDEGEE. This CDR3 spans 15 amino acids. Unmatched junction bases numbered 5, after V lost 4 bases and J lost 3 bases. For the CDR3, the DNA is TGTGCCAGCAGCCTCCGGGACAGGGTCAATCAGCCCCAGCATTTT. Its translation is CASSLRDRVNQPQHF.

The chain has TRBV11-2 and TRBJ2-5, with TRBD2 matching 11 bases. CDR3 length: 17 amino acids. In germline, CDR1 is SGHAT, CDR2 FQNNGV. V dropped 0 bases and J dropped 1; count of bases not matched to a gene: 4. CDR3 DNA: TGTGCCAGCAGCTTAGACCGGACTAGCGGGCCCCAAGAGACCCAGTACTTC. It codes for CASSLDRTSGPQETQYF. Full variable domain (remainder filled in from reference TRBV11-2 and TRBJ2-5): EAGVAQSPRYKIIEKRQSVAFWCNPISGHATLYWYQQILGQGPKLLIQFQNNGVVDDSQLPKDRFSAERLKGVDSTLKIQPAKLEDSAVYLCASSLDRTSGPQETQYFGPGTRLLVL.

This sequence joins TRBV7-8 and TRBJ2-7; 9 bases align to TRBD2. After removal of 5 bases from V and 2 bases from J, the junction contained 10 bases not matched to a gene. The CDR3 sequence is 16 residues long. The germline gives CDR1 SGHVS, CDR2 FQNEAQ. The CDR3 is CASSPVAAGGPYEQYF. CDR3 bases: TGTGCCAGCAGCCCCGTCGCGGCGGGAGGGCCCTACGAGCAGTACTTC.